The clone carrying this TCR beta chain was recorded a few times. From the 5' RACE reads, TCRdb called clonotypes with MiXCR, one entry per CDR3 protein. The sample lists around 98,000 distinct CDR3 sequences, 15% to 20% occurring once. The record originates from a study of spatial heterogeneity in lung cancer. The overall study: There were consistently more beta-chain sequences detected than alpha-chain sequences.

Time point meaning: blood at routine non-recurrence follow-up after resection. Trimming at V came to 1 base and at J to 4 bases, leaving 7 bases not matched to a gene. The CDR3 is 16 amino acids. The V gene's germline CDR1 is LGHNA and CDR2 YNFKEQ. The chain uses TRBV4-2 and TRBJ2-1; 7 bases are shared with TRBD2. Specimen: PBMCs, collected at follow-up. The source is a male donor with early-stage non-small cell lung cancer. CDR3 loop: CASSQGGSGEYNEQFF. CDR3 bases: TGTGCCAGCAGCCAAGGGGGGAGCGGGGAATACAATGAGCAGTTCTTC.